One sample yielded the 27 T cell receptor beta chains listed below, sequenced in a study of blood T cells in healthy people across ages (dated by TCRdb to the mid-2010s). The method behind the library was 5' RACE. Sequencing was performed on an Illumina HiSeq 2500. The second PCR ran for about 6 to 11 cycles and used a J-beta primer mix along with a sample-barcoded 5' primer. The public reads were reanalyzed by TCRdb: fastp trimming at Q25, MiXCR alignment, in-frame beta chains only. CDR3 protein sequences are deduplicated, and each keeps its most common genes and DNA. The table for this sample lists roughly 1,300,000 distinct CDR3 sequences; 59% of them were counted only once. Of the sample, over 5% falls within the top ten clones. Sequenced input: blood. Receptors originate from a man aged 18-30 years in good health.

A note on this clonotype: An end of the junction differs from the germline gene, which may be a read error. The chain couples TRBV6-5 to TRBJ2-7; the D gene is possibly TRBD1 (7 bases). The germline V gene has CDR1 MNHEY and CDR2 SVGAGI. This CDR3 contains 19 residues. CDR3 in amino acids: CARSYSKRARGDPLYEQYF. CDR3 DNA: TGTGCCCGCAGTTACTCGAAAAGGGCCAGGGGGGATCCTCTCTACGAGCAGTACTTC.

The chain links TRBV4-2 to TRBJ2-7; D uncertain. Germline assignment: CDR1 LGHNA and CDR2 YNFKEQ. The length of the CDR3 is 15 residues. The V and J ends lost 0 bases and 2 bases respectively, with 11 bases between them. The CDR3 coding sequence is TGTGCCAGCAGCCAAGAAGGCCAGAATACCTACGAGCAGTACTTC. As protein: CASSQEGQNTYEQYF.

As for this clonotype: This clone may be a read error of a much larger clone one base away. The chain recombines TRBV20-1 with TRBJ2-3; maybe TRBD1 (6 bases). The CDR3 has 16 residues. Germline V lookup: CDR1 DFQATT, CDR2 SNEGSKA (reference sequence). In DNA form, the CDR3 reads TGCAGTGCCCCCCAGGGGCGAGTTGCTAGCACAGATGCGCAGTATTTT. Protein sequence: CSAPQGRVASTDAQYF.

V usage is TRBV2 and J usage is TRBJ2-7; 8 nucleotides match TRBD2. Germline V gene lookup returns CDR1 SNHLY and CDR2 FYNNEI. The CDR3 extends over 14 amino acids. V lost 7 bases, J lost 0 bases, and 5 bases stayed unmatched. DNA for the CDR3: TGTGCCAGCACCGAGCGGGAGAGCTCCTACGAGCAGTACTTC. Amino acids: CASTERESSYEQYF.

The V and J genes are TRBV20-1 and TRBJ1-5; 9 positions match TRBD1. There are 14 residues in the CDR3. In germline, CDR1 is DFQATT, CDR2 SNEGSKA (reference sequence). In DNA, the CDR3 is TGCAGCGCCTCTCCGGGACAGGGAGATCAGCCCCAGCATTTT. Amino acids: CSASPGQGDQPQHF.

V usage is TRBV20-1 and J usage is TRBJ2-3; 11 bases match TRBD2. The CDR3 has 16 residues. Germline loops: CDR1 DFQATT, CDR2 SNEGSKA (reference sequence). With V trimmed by 1 base and J by 0 bases, 3 bases remained unmatched. CDR3 nucleotide sequence: TGCAGTGCTAGAGTAATAGCGGGGGGGAGCACAGATACGCAGTATTTT. Encoded protein: CSARVIAGGSTDTQYF.

The chain is built from TRBV7-6 and TRBJ1-6; 9 bases line up with TRBD1. The CDR3 is 15 residues long. V trimming: 4 bases; J trimming: 7 bases; junction bases outside the gene matches: 5. Germline V lookup: CDR1 SGHVS, CDR2 FNYEAQ. CDR3 in amino acids: CASSSQQGANSPLHF. CDR3 sequence (DNA): TGTGCCAGCAGCTCCCAACAGGGGGCCAATTCACCCCTCCACTTT.

The chain uses TRBV6-2 or TRBV6-3 and TRBJ2-4, with 9 bases fitting TRBD2. Germline V gene data show CDR1 as MNHEY and CDR2 as SVGEGT. Germline trimming cut 2 bases from V and 2 bases from J; bases unmatched to any gene: 4. The CDR3 sequence is 16 residues long. The CDR3 loop is CASSYSAGGPKNIQYF. DNA for the CDR3: TGTGCCAGCAGTTACAGCGCGGGGGGGCCCAAAAACATTCAGTACTTC.

The chain couples TRBV20-1 to TRBJ1-4; D gene uncertain. CDR1 and CDR2 from the germline V gene are DFQATT and SNEGSKA (reference sequence). Trimming left V 3 bases short and J 0 bases short, with 8 bases between. The CDR3 totals 14 residues. CDR3 DNA: TGCAGTGCTAGTAGGAGTACAACTAATGAAAAACTGTTTTTT. Amino acid sequence: CSASRSTTNEKLFF.

The sample holds a few counts of this clonotype. The CDR3 coding sequence is TGTGCCAGCAGCACAGCGGGCAGGGCCGTCTATGGCTACACCTTC. Translated, it gives CASSTAGRAVYGYTF. The J gene is TRBJ1-2, the V gene TRBV7-9; D perhaps matches TRBD1 (5 bases). Germline loops: CDR1 SEHNR, CDR2 FQNEAQ (reference sequence). CDR3 size: 15 residues. V dropped 5 bases and J dropped 4 bases, with 17 bases sitting between them.

This sequence joins TRBV6-5 and TRBJ2-1, with 7 bases matching TRBD2. Trimming cost V 7 bases and J 6 bases; bases outside gene matches: 12. CDR1 MNHEY and CDR2 SVGAGI come from the germline V gene. The CDR3 has 15 residues. The CDR3 loop is CASTILGEGVNEQFF. The CDR3 DNA follows: TGTGCCAGCACCATCCTTGGGGAGGGTGTCAATGAGCAGTTCTTC.

The V gene is TRBV4-1, the J gene TRBJ2-3; maybe TRBD2 (6 bases). V lost 0 bases, J lost 4 bases, and 14 bases lay in between. The CDR3 totals 16 residues. CDR1 is MGHRA and CDR2 is YSYEKL in the germline V gene. The CDR3 region is CASSQEWGVSADTQYF. The CDR3 DNA sequence: TGCGCCAGCAGCCAAGAATGGGGGGTCTCCGCAGATACGCAGTATTTT.

V is TRBV20-1 and J is TRBJ2-3; D remains unclear. Trimming removed 0 bases from V and 6 bases from J, with 16 bases in between. Germline V gene data show CDR1 as DFQATT and CDR2 as SNEGSKA (reference sequence). The CDR3 covers 15 residues. The CDR3 DNA sequence: TGCAGTGCTAGAGACGTCGAAGGTCTCGGGGATACGCAGTATTTT. Residues: CSARDVEGLGDTQYF.

The chain carries TRBV7-2 and TRBJ2-7; 9 nucleotides line up with TRBD2. This CDR3 contains 14 residues. V was pared by 4 bases and J by 2 bases, with 3 bases of the junction left unmatched. Germline V gene data show CDR1 as SGHTA and CDR2 as FQGNSA. The chain's CDR3 is CASSSSGIPYEQYF. In nucleotides, the CDR3 is TGTGCCAGCAGCTCTAGCGGGATACCCTACGAGCAGTACTTC.

The rearrangement uses TRBV4-1 and TRBJ1-6, with 9 bases identical to TRBD1. The CDR3 extends over 15 amino acids. The ends lost 1 base at V and 8 bases at J; junction bases unmatched: 3. Germline V gives CDR1 MGHRA, CDR2 YSYEKL. The CDR3 reads CASSQAGTGYSPLHF. In nucleotides, the CDR3 is TGCGCCAGCAGCCAAGCCGGGACAGGGTATTCACCCCTCCACTTT.

The V call is TRBV2, the J call TRBJ1-4; 7 positions agree with TRBD1. The CDR3 spans 16 residues. J was trimmed by 0 bases and V by 6 bases; bases with no gene match: 7. Germline lookup yields CDR1 SNHLY and CDR2 FYNNEI. CDR3 sequence (DNA): TGTGCCAGCAGAGGGGACAGCGAAACAACTAATGAAAAACTGTTTTTT. Translated, it gives CASRGDSETTNEKLFF.

The V call is TRBV4-2, the J call TRBJ2-5, with 10 bases lining up with TRBD2. Trimming at V came to 0 bases and at J to 1 base, leaving 14 bases not matched to a gene. This CDR3 contains 20 residues. Germline lookup yields CDR1 LGHNA and CDR2 YNFKEQ. The CDR3 bases are TGTGCCAGCAGCCAAGATTGGGTAGCTAGCGGGGGCTCTACCCAAGAGACCCAGTACTTC. Translated, it gives CASSQDWVASGGSTQETQYF.

This clonotype has only a few counts. The chain couples TRBV20-1 to TRBJ2-3; a weak D match, TRBD1 (5 bases). Germline CDR1 DFQATT, CDR2 SNEGSKA (reference sequence). Trimming took 1 base from V and 3 from J, leaving 11 bases between them. This CDR3 has 14 amino acids. CDR3 sequence (DNA): TGCAGTGCTAGAGCGGACATAGGGACAGATACGCAGTATTTT. Protein: CSARADIGTDTQYF.

Points on this clonotype: A junction boundary mismatches the germline segment, possibly from a read error. The chain uses TRBV5-5 and TRBJ2-7, with D possibly TRBD2 on 6 matching bases. The V gene's germline CDR1 is SGHKS and CDR2 YYEKEE (reference sequence). This CDR3 contains 15 residues. This CDR3 reads CASSSKGLGSYGQYF. The CDR3 nucleotides are TGTGCCAGCAGCTCAAAGGGACTGGGCTCCTACGGGCAGTACTTC.

This clonotype was seen a handful of times. The chain links TRBV4-1 to TRBJ2-1, with 7 bases matching TRBD1. Germline-derived CDR1 and CDR2 are MGHRA and YSYEKL. The CDR3 runs 14 residues. V lost 4 bases to trimming and J lost 4 bases; unmatched junction nucleotides: 4. The chain's CDR3 is CASSRTGAYNEQFF. The CDR3 nucleotides are TGCGCCAGCAGCCGGACAGGCGCTTACAATGAGCAGTTCTTC.

V and J are TRBV6-6 and TRBJ2-5; D possibly matches TRBD1 or TRBD2 (5 bases each). The DNA end lines up better with TRBJ2-7; the J call may be wrong. The CDR3 totals 17 residues. Germline assignment: CDR1 MNHNY and CDR2 SVGAGI (reference sequence). The CDR3 loop is CASSYSAPLGPSSEQYF. CDR3 in DNA: TGTGCCAGCAGTTATTCGGCGCCATTGGGACCCAGCAGCGAGCAGTACTTC.

The CDR3 sequence is CASSLSKDYGYTF. The CDR3 DNA sequence: TGTGCCAGCAGCCTTTCTAAGGACTATGGCTACACCTTC. V and J are TRBV12-3 or TRBV12-4 and TRBJ1-2; D gene unclear. V was clipped by 6 bases and J by 3 bases, with 11 bases between them. The CDR3 consists of 13 residues.

The J gene is TRBJ2-5, the V gene TRBV10-3, with D perhaps TRBD1 (6 bases). The CDR3 loop spans 15 amino acids. Trimming removed 5 bases at V and 5 bases at J, with 18 bases between. CDR1 and CDR2 from the germline V gene are ENHRY and SYGVKD. Here the CDR3 DNA reads TGTGCCATCAGTTCTCAACCGGACAGTGACGAGACCCAGTACTTC. Its protein product is CAISSQPDSDETQYF.

V is TRBV4-1 and J is TRBJ2-7; the match to TRBD2 covers 8 bases. In germline, CDR1 is MGHRA, CDR2 YSYEKL. The CDR3 consists of 16 residues. J was trimmed by 4 bases and V by 1 base; bases with no gene match: 9. The chain's CDR3 is CASSQGVGLGAYEQYF. The CDR3 coding sequence is TGCGCCAGCAGCCAAGGCGTGGGACTAGGGGCTTACGAGCAGTACTTC.

This clonotype was observed a few times. This sequence joins TRBV7-6 and TRBJ2-7, with TRBD1 identical over 8 bases. The J segment lost 4 bases and the V segment lost 5 bases, leaving 10 bases of the junction unmatched. Per the germline V gene, CDR1 is SGHVS and CDR2 is FNYEAQ. The CDR3 is made up of 15 amino acids. CDR3 region: CASSTSGTGSYEQYF. CDR3 DNA sequence: TGTGCCAGCAGCACATCCGGGACAGGTTCTTACGAGCAGTACTTC. The entire variable domain, with the rest obtained from reference TRBV7-6 and TRBJ2-7, is as follows: GAGVSQSPRYKVTKRGQDVALRCDPISGHVSLYWYRQALGQGPEFLTYFNYEAQQDKSGLPNDRFSAERPEGSISTLTIQRTEQRDSAMYRCASSTSGTGSYEQYFGPGTRLTVT.

This chain joins TRBV12-3 or TRBV12-4 and TRBJ2-7; 7 positions match TRBD1. This CDR3 is 16 amino acids long. Unmatched junction bases numbered 10, after V lost 5 bases and J lost 0 bases. The CDR3 spells CASSPDLRDSSYEQYF. CDR3 DNA: TGTGCCAGCAGTCCCGATCTCCGGGACAGCTCCTACGAGCAGTACTTC.

About this clonotype: This may be a read error: a much more frequent sequence differs by one nucleotide. The genes are TRBV11-2 and TRBJ2-1, with 8 bases matching TRBD2. J lost 5 bases, V lost 4 bases, and 4 bases had no gene match. Germline V CDR1 and CDR2: SGHAT, FQNNGV. The CDR3 contains 14 residues. For the CDR3, the DNA is TGTGCCAGCAGCTCGACGGGGGGGAACAATGAGCAGTTCTTC. Amino acid sequence: CASSSTGGNNEQFF.